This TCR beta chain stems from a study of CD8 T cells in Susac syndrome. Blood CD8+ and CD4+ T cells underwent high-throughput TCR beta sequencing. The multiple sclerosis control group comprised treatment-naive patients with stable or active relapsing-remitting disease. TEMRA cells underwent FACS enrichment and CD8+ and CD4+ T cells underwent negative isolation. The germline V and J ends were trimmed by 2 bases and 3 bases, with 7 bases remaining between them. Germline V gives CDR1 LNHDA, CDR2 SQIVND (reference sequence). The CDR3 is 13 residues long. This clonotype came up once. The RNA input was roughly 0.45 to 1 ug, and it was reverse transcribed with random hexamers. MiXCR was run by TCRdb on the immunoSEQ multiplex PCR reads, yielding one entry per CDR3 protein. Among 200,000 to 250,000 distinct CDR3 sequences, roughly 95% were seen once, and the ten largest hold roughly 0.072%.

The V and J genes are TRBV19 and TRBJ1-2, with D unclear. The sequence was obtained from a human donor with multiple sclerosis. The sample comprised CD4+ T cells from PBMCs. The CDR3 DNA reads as TGTGCCAGTAGTATATCGGCAGACTATGGCTACACCTTC. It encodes CASSISADYGYTF. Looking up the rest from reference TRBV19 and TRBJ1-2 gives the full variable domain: DGGITQSPKYLFRKEGQNVTLSCEQNLNHDAMYWYRQDPGQGLRLIYYSQIVNDFQKGDIAEGYSVSREKKESFPLTVTSAQKNPTAFYLCASSISADYGYTFGSGTRLTVV.